This TCR beta chain was captured by sequencing in a study of beta chain features in type 1 diabetes. By way of CD45RO/CCR7/CD25/CD127/CD95/CD27, the CD4+ regulatory, stem cell-like memory, central memory and naive cells were sorted. This clone was observed many times. Its antigen remains unknown. Of the isolated RNA, all was reverse transcribed, and so the sequenced material was expressed TCRB transcripts. Naive, central memory and regulatory T cell samples came to a mean of around 3.3 million reads. Clones were sequenced by immunoSEQ multiplex PCR, and TCRdb holds only the in-frame ones, with some missing. Among 150,000 to 190,000 clones listed, approximately 10% were seen once. The V end lost 6 bases, the J end lost 5 bases, and 6 bases lay between the germline ends. The CDR3 is 11 amino acids. CDR1 and CDR2 from the germline V gene are SEHNR and FQNEAQ (reference sequence). Study-wide points: Type 1 diabetes patients had TCRB CDR3s that were shorter (moderately but significantly so) in all four CD4+ subsets. Cells with high TCR expression could be over-represented when cDNA is sequenced. Within the patient group, naive, central memory and Treg TCRB repertoires appeared more similar to each other than within healthy donors.

Sequenced: central memory CD4+ T cells from blood. The chain links TRBV7-9 to TRBJ2-3, with D possibly being TRBD1 (5 bases). This TCR was sampled from a man younger than 40 with type 1 diabetes. DNA for the CDR3: TGTGCCAGCAGTAGGGGAGATACGCAGTATTTT. This gives the protein CASSRGDTQYF.